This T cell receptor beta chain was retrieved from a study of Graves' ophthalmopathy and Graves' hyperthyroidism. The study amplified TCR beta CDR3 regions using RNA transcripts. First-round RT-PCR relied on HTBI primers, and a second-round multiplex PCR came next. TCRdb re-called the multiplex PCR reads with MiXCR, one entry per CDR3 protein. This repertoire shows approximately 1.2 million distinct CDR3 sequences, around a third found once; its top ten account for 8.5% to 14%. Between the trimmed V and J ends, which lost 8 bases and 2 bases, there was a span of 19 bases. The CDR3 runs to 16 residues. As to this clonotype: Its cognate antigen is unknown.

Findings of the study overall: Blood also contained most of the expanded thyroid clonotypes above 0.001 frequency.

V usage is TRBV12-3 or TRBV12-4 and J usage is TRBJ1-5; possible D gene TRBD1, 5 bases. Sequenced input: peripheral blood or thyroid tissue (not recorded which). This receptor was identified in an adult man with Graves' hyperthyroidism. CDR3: CASSKRQFFGNQPQHF. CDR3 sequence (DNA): TGTGCCAGCTCTAAGAGACAGTTTTTCGGCAATCAGCCCCAGCATTTT.